Sequencing of this T cell receptor beta chain was carried out in a study of cytomegalovirus exposure and HLA in healthy donors. The study, taken as a whole, reports: Later analysis suggested links between common viral pathogens and several top significant clusters.

With 6 bases clipped from V and 5 bases from J, the junction kept 9 bases outside the gene matches. The CDR3 is made up of 14 amino acids. Looked up from germline, CDR1 is MDHEN and CDR2 is SYDVKM. This clone was picked up one time. Its antigen is unidentified. The PCR employed 60 Vbeta primers together with 13 Jbeta primers. Measured with immunoSEQ multiplex PCR; TCRdb has only the in-frame clones, and not every one. Among about 170,000 clones, approximately 77% were seen once, and the ten largest hold around 1.5%. The chain combines TRBV28 with TRBJ1-2, with TRBD1 matching 7 bases. The source material was PBMCs. This clonotype was sampled from a male donor in good health and CMV-seronegative. CDR3 sequence: CASSQTGVAYGYTF. As DNA, the CDR3 is TGTGCCAGCAGCCAAACAGGGGTGGCGTATGGCTACACCTTC.